This TCR beta chain comes out of a study of response to subunit inactivated influenza vaccine (dated by TCRdb to about 2018). Context from the whole study: To follow how T cells responded to a trivalent subunit inactivated influenza vaccine, the researchers relied on deep quantitative profiling of the T cell receptor repertoire.

The library was made by RT-PCR. These reads were obtained on an Illumina HiSeq 2500. TCRdb handled the public reads itself, with Q25 trimming in fastp and clone calling in MiXCR, and kept productive beta chains. Each CDR3 protein gets just one entry, which takes the most common genes and DNA from the rows behind it. Within this sample are about 500,000 distinct CDR3 sequences, with more than 15% of them counted one time only. Jointly, the top ten make up less than 4% of the sample. There are many counts of this clonotype. It has no known antigen specificity. Base qualities are not at hand, and no much larger clone is one base apart. The CDR3, from cysteine to phenylalanine, totals 14 residues. The only DNA kept is the CDR3, 42 bases in frame from the first base. Trimmed from V: 5 bases; trimmed from J: 4 bases; junction bases lacking a gene match: 6. In the germline V gene, CDR1 corresponds to SQVTM and CDR2 to ANQGSEA.

Beyond this particular receptor, the publication reports: The authors suggested that each seasonal influenza vaccination may recruit only a limited number of new T cells.

The V gene is TRBV29-1 and the J gene is TRBJ1-3; 9 bases in the junction line up with TRBD1. The receptor's source is a man aged 45 to 75 who received an inactivated influenza vaccine. Donor details come from another sample of the same person, matched by shared clones. Sequenced here: CD4+ T cells sorted from PBMCs, sampled around 2 years after vaccination. CDR3 protein: CSVSHGTGGNTIYF. DNA sequence: TGCAGCGTTAGTCACGGGACAGGGGGAAACACCATATATTTT.